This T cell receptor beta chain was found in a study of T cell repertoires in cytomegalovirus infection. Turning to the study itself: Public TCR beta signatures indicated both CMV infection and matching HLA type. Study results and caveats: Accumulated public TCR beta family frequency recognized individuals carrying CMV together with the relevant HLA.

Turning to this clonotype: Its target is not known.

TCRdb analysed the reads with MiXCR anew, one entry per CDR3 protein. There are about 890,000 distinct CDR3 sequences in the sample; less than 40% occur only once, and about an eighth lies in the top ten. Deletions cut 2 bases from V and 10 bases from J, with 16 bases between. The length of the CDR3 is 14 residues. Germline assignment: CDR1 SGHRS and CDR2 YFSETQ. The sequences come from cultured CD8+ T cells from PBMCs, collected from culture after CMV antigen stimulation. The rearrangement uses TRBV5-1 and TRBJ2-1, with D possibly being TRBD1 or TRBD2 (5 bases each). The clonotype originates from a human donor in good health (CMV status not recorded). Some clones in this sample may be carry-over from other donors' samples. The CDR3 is CASSFGTEETEQFF. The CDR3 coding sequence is TGCGCCAGCAGCTTCGGGACGGAGGAGACCGAGCAGTTCTTC.